This is a list of T cell receptor beta chains from one sample in a study of T cell repertoires in cytomegalovirus infection. A single record per CDR3 protein comes from TCRdb applying MiXCR to the reads. The sample has under 200,000 distinct CDR3 sequences, roughly a fifth seen once. These receptors' targets are unknown. Source: CD8+ T cells from cultured PBMCs, taken from culture after CMV antigen stimulation. The receptors were gathered from a human donor in good health (CMV status not recorded). Some clones in this sample may be carry-over from other donors' samples. CDR3s include the opening cysteine and the closing phenylalanine or tryptophan. The D gene is left open where the match is weak. Rows may omit the clone size; those that give it use once, few, many or a size class.

CDR3 DNA	CDR3 protein	J gene	D gene	V gene	clone size
TGTGCCATCAGTGATCCTCTGGAATCACAGGCAGATACGCAGTATTTT	CAISDPLESQADTQYF	TRBJ2-3	-	TRBV10-3	many
TGTGCCAGCAGCTGGGGATACGAGCAGTACTTC	CASSWGYEQYF	TRBJ2-7	-	TRBV7-9	-
TGTGCCAGCAGTTTATCGACGGGGGGGCTTACAGATACGCAGTATTTT	CASSLSTGGLTDTQYF	TRBJ2-3	TRBD2	TRBV27	few
TGTGCCAGCAGCCTCCAGCGCAGGTCGGGGAACACTGAAGCTTTCTTT	CASSLQRRSGNTEAFF	TRBJ1-1	-	TRBV7-9	-
TGTGCCAGCAGCTTAAGAGGGACAGGGACAGCTAATGAAAAACTGTTTTTT	CASSLRGTGTANEKLFF	TRBJ1-4	TRBD1	TRBV7-9	-
TGCGCCAGCAGCTTGGCCGGGGGTAGCCATCAGCCCCAGCATTTT	CASSLAGGSHQPQHF	TRBJ1-5	-	TRBV5-1	few
TGTGCCAGCAGCTTCGGACTAGCGGGGGGATACTCCTACAATGAGCAGTTCTTC	CASSFGLAGGYSYNEQFF	TRBJ2-1	TRBD2	TRBV7-2	few
TGTGCCAGCAGGACTTTATCAGGAGGAATTTTGCTTTTT	CASRTLSGGILLF	TRBJ1-4	-	TRBV6-1	few
TGTGCCAGCAGCAGCTATCGCACGGACACTGAAGCTTTCTTT	CASSSYRTDTEAFF	TRBJ1-1	-	TRBV7-9	-
TGTGCCAGCAGCCCCCCGAGACCCCAGCCCTCTGGGGCCAACGTCCTGACTTTC	CASSPPRPQPSGANVLTF	TRBJ2-6	-	TRBV7-9	-
TGTGCCAGTCGAGTAAAAAATCCCCCCTATGGCTACACCTTC	CASRVKNPPYGYTF	TRBJ1-2	-	TRBV19	-
TGTGCCAGCAGTTACTTAAGGACAGGGACAGGGGAGACCCAGTACTTC	CASSYLRTGTGETQYF	TRBJ2-5	TRBD1	TRBV6-6	few
TGTGCCAGTAGTACCCCCCGGGACAGGGGACGGAAGAACTATGGCTACACCTTC	CASSTPRDRGRKNYGYTF	TRBJ1-2	TRBD1	TRBV19	few
TGTGCCAGCAGCCCAAACAGGGGAGGTCAGCCCCAGCATTTT	CASSPNRGGQPQHF	TRBJ1-5	TRBD1	TRBV27	-